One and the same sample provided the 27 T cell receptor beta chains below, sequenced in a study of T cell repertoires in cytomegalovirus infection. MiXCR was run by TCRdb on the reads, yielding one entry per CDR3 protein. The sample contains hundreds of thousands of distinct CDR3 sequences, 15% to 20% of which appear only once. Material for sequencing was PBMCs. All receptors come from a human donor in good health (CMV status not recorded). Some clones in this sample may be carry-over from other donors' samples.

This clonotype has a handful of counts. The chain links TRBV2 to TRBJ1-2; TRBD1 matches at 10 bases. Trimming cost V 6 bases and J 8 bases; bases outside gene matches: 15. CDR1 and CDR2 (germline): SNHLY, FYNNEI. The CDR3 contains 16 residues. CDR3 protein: CASRANPGTGVSGYTF. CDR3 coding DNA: TGTGCCAGCAGGGCAAACCCCGGGACAGGGGTGTCAGGCTACACCTTC. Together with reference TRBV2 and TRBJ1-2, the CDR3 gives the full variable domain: EPEVTQTPSHQVTQMGQEVILRCVPISNHLYFYWYRQILGQKVEFLVSFYNNEISEKSEIFDDQFSVERPDGSNFTLKIRSTKLEDSAMYFCASRANPGTGVSGYTFGSGTRLTVV.

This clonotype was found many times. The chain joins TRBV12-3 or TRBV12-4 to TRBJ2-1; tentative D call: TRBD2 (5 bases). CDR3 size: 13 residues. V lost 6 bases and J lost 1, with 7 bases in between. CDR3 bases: TGTGCCAGCAGACGGACTTCCTACAATGAGCAGTTCTTC. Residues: CASRRTSYNEQFF.

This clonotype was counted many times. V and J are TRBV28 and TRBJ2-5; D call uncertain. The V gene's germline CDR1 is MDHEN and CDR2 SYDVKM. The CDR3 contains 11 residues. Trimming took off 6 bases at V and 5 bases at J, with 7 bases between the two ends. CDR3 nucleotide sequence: TGTGCCAGCAGCTCATGGGAGACCCAGTACTTC. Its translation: CASSSWETQYF.

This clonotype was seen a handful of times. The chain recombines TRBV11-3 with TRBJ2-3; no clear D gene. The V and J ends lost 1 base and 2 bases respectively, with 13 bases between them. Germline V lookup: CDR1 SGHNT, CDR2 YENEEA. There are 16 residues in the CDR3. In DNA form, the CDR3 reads TGTGCCAGCAGCTTAGGTCCGGACGTGGCCACAGATACGCAGTATTTT. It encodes CASSLGPDVATDTQYF. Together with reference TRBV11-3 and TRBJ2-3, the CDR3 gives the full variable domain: EAGVVQSPRYKIIEKKQPVAFWCNPISGHNTLYWYLQNLGQGPELLIRYENEEAVDDSQLPKDRFSAERLKGVDSTLKIQPAELGDSAVYLCASSLGPDVATDTQYFGPGTRLTVL.

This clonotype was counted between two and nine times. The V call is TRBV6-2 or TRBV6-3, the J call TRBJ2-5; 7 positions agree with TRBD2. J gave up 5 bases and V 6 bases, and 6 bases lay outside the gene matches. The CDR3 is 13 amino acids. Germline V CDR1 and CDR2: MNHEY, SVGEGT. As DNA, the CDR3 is TGTGCCAGCAGAAGGGGAGGGTCCGAGACCCAGTACTTC. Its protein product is CASRRGGSETQYF.

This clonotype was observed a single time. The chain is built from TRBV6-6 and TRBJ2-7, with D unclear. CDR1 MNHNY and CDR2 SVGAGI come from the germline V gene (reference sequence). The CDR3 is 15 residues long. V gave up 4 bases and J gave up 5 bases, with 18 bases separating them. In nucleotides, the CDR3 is TGTGCCAGCAGTTTCCTCTCGCACTCAAGGGACGAGCAGTACTTC. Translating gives CASSFLSHSRDEQYF.

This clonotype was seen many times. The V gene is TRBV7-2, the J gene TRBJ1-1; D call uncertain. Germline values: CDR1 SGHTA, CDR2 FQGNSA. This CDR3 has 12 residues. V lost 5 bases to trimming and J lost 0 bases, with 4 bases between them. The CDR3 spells CASSNVNTEAFF. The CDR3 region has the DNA TGTGCCAGCAGCAATGTGAACACTGAAGCTTTCTTT.

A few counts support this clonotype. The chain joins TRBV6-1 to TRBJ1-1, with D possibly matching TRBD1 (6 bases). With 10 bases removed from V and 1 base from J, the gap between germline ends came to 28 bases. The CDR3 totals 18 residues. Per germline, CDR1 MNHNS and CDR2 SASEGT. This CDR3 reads CATNRGGWDTVRNTEAFF. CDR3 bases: TGTGCCACCAACCGGGGAGGGTGGGACACAGTCAGGAACACTGAAGCTTTCTTT.

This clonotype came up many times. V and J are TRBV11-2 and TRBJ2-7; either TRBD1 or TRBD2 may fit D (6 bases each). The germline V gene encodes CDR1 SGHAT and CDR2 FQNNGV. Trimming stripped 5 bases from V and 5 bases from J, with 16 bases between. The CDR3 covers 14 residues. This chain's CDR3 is CASSRGQGIHEQYF. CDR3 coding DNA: TGTGCCAGCAGCCGGGGGCAGGGGATCCACGAGCAGTACTTC.

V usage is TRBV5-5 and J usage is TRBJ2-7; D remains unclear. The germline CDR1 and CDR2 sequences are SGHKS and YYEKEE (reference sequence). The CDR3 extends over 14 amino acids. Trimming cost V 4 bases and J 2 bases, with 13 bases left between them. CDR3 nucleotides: TGTGCCAGCAGCCACCACGGGCGAGCCTACGAGCAGTACTTC. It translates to CASSHHGRAYEQYF.

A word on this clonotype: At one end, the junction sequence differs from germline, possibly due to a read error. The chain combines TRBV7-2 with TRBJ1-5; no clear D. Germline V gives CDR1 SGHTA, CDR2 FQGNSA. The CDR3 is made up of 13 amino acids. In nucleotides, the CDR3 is TGTGCCGGCAGCCCTATGCTAGCCCAGCCCCAGCATTTT. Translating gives CAGSPMLAQPQHF.

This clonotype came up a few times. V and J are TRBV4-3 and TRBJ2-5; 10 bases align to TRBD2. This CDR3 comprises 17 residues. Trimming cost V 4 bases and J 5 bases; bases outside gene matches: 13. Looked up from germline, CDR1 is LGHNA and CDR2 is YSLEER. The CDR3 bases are TGCGCCAGCAGCCCCCAGCTCTTAGCGGGAGGCGGGGAGACCCAGTACTTC. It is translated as CASSPQLLAGGGETQYF.

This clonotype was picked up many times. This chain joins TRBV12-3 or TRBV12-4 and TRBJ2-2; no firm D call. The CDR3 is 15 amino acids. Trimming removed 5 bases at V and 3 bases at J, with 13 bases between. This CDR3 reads CASSRRTVYTGELFF. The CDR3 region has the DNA TGTGCCAGCAGTCGTAGAACGGTATACACCGGGGAGCTGTTTTTT.

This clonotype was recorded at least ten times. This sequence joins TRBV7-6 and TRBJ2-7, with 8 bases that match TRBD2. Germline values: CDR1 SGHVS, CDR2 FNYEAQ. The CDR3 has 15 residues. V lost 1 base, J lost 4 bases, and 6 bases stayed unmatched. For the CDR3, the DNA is TGTGCCAGCAGCTTAGGCGGGGGGAGCAGGTACGAGCAGTACTTC. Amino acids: CASSLGGGSRYEQYF.

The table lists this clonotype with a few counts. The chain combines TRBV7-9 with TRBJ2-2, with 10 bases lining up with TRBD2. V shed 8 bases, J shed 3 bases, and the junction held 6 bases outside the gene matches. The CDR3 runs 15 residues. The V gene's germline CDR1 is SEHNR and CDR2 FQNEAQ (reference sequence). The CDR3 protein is CASGSGTSDTGELFF. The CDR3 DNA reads TGTGCCAGCGGATCCGGGACTAGCGACACCGGGGAGCTGTTTTTT. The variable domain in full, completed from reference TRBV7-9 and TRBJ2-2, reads DTGVSQNPRHKITKRGQNVTFRCDPISEHNRLYWYRQTLGQGPEFLTYFQNEAQLEKSRLLSDRFSAERPKGSFSTLEIQRTEQGDSAMYLCASGSGTSDTGELFFGEGSRLTVL.

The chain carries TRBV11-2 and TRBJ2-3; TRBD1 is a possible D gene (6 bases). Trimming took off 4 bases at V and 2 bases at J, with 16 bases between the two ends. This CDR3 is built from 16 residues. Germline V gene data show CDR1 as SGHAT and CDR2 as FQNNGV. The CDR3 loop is CASSSPNRDITDTQYF. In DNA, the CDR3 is TGTGCCAGCAGCTCCCCGAACAGGGATATCACAGATACGCAGTATTTT.

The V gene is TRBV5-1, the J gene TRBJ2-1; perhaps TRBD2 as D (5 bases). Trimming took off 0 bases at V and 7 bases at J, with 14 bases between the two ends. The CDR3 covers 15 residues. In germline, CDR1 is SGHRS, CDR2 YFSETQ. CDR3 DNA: TGCGCCAGCAGCTTGGCGGCACCCCCGGGGAATGAGCAGTTCTTC. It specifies CASSLAAPPGNEQFF.

The CDR3 sequence: CSARPWGGAVQETQYF. The CDR3 DNA is TGCAGTGCTAGACCCTGGGGGGGAGCCGTTCAAGAGACCCAGTACTTC. This chain uses TRBV20-1 with TRBJ2-5; TRBD2 agrees at 7 bases. The germline V gene encodes CDR1 DFQATT and CDR2 SNEGSKA (reference sequence). V trimming: 2 bases; J trimming: 2 bases; junction bases outside the gene matches: 11. This CDR3 is 16 amino acids long.

The CDR3 spells CASSIDRGETQYF. Here the CDR3 DNA reads TGTGCCAGCAGCATCGACAGGGGAGAGACCCAGTACTTC. The rearrangement joins TRBV5-5 to TRBJ2-5; 8 positions match TRBD1. The CDR3 consists of 13 residues. Looked up from germline, CDR1 is SGHKS and CDR2 is YYEKEE (reference sequence). The V gene end was trimmed by 4 bases and the J gene end by 4 bases; junction bases not matched to a gene: 3.

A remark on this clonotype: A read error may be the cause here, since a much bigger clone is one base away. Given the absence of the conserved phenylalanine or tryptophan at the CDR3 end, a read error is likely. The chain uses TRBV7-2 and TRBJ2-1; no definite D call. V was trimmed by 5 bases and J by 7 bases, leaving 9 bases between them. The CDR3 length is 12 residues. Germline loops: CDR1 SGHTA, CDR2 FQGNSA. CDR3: CASSLDINEQFL. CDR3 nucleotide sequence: TGTGCCAGCAGCCTAGACATAAATGAGCAGTTCCTC.

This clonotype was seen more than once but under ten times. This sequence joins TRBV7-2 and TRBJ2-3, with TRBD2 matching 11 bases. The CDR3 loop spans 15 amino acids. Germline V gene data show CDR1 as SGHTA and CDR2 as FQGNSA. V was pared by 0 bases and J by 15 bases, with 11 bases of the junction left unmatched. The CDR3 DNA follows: TGTGCCAGCAGCTTAGCGGTGGGATTAGCGGGAGGGCGATATTTT. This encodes CASSLAVGLAGGRYF.

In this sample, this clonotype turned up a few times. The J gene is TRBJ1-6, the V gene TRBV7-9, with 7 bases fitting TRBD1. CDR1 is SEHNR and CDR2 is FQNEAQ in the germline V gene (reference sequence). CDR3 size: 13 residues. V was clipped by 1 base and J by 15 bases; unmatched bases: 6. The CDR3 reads CASSLEEGTVLHF. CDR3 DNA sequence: TGTGCCAGCAGCTTAGAAGAAGGGACAGTCCTCCACTTT.

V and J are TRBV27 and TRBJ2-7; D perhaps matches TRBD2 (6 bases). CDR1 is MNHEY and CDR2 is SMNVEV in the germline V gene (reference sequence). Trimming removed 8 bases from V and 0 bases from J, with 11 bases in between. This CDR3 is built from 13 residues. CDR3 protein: CASGRPYSYEQYF. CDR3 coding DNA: TGTGCCAGCGGGAGGCCCTACTCCTACGAGCAGTACTTC.

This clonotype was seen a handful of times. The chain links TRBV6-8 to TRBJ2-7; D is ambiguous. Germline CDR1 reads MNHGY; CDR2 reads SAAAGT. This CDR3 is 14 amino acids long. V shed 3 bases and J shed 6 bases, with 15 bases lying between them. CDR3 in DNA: TGTGCCAGCAGTTATTGGGGTCCCCGTCTCGAGCAGTACTTC. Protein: CASSYWGPRLEQYF.

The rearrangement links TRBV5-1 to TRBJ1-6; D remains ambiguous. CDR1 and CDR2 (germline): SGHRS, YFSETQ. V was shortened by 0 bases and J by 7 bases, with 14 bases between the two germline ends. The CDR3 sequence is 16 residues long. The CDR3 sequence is CASSLGSWQRNSPLHF. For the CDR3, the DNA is TGCGCCAGCAGCTTGGGGTCGTGGCAGAGAAATTCACCCCTCCACTTT.

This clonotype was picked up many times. The chain's CDR3 is CASSLAKTSGGTYEQYF. The CDR3 DNA follows: TGTGCCAGCAGCTTAGCCAAAACTAGCGGGGGAACCTACGAGCAGTACTTC. V is TRBV7-8 and J is TRBJ2-7; 11 positions agree with TRBD2. Germline values: CDR1 SGHVS, CDR2 FQNEAQ. The CDR3 has 17 amino acids. Unmatched junction bases numbered 6, after V lost 0 bases and J lost 2 bases.

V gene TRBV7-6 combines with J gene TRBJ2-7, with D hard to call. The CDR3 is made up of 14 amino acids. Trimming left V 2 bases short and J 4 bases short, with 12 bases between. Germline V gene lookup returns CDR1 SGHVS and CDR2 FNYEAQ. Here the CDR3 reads CASSLLGAGYEQYF. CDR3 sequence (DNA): TGTGCCAGCAGCTTATTGGGCGCCGGTTACGAGCAGTACTTC.